This T cell receptor (beta chain) was found in a study of blood T cell repertoires in COVID-19. The overall study: COVID-19 samples, acute and convalescent, were from the United States, Italy and Spain. Nucleic acid was either cDNA or gDNA, and it came from T cells, B-cell-depleted T cells, or PBMCs.

Original methodology: Using reference gene primer amplification, nucleated cell counts were estimated. TCRdb keeps only in-frame clones here, not all; method: immunoSEQ multiplex PCR. V, J and clone size are those of that table, while D and trimming were read from the DNA. The table shows 200,000 or so clones, with roughly 86% occurring only once. CDR1 is SGDLS, CDR2 YYNGEE, per germline. Trimming shortened V by 0 bases and J by 8 bases, and 11 bases separated the two germline ends. This CDR3 spans 13 amino acids. This receptor was taken from a woman aged 60-75 years with acute or convalescent COVID-19. The chain couples TRBV9 to TRBJ1-2; D possibly corresponds to TRBD1 (6 bases). The source material was peripheral blood. CDR3 nucleotide sequence: TGTGCCAGCAGCGTAGAAGCAGGGGTGGGCTACACCTTC. It specifies CASSVEAGVGYTF. The full variable domain, completed using reference TRBV9 and TRBJ1-2, is DSGVTQTPKHLITATGQRVTLRCSPRSGDLSVYWYQQSLDQGLQFLIQYYNGEERAKGNILERFSAQQFPDLHSELNLSSLELGDSALYFCASSVEAGVGYTFGSGTRLTVV.